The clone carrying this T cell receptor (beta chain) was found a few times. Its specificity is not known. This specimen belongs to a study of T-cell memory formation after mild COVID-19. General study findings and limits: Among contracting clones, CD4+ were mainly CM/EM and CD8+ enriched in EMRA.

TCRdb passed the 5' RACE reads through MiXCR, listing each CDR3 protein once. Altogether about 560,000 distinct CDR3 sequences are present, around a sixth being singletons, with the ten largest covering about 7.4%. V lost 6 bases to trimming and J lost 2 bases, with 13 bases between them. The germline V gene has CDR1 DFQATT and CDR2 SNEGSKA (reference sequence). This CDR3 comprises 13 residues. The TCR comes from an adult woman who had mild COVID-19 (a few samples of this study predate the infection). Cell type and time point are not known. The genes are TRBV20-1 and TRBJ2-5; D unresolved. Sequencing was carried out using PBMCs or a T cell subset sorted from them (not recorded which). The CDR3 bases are TGCAGTGCAGCCGCAGGTTCTCAAGAGACCCAGTACTTC. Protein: CSAAAGSQETQYF.